This T cell receptor beta chain is drawn from a study of blood T cell repertoires in COVID-19. Across the study: Samples came from the United States, Italy and Spain, spanning acute and convalescent COVID-19. In each case, the material was cDNA or gDNA derived from T cells, B-cell-depleted T cells, or PBMCs.

Trimming cost V 4 bases and J 4 bases; bases outside gene matches: 6. This CDR3 has 15 amino acids. In germline, CDR1 is MGHRA, CDR2 YSYEKL. This clone was observed a single time. The assay was immunoSEQ multiplex PCR, and TCRdb's table has in-frame clones only and misses some. The data contain 200,000 to 300,000 clones, under 85% of them singletons. The V and J genes are TRBV4-1 and TRBJ1-2, with TRBD1 matching 10 bases. The receptor was isolated from a human donor in a cohort sampled during active COVID-19. The sample was peripheral blood. CDR3 sequence: CASSPRQGAAYGYTF. As DNA, the CDR3 is TGCGCCAGCAGCCCGAGACAGGGGGCGGCCTATGGCTACACCTTC.